The 12 T cell receptor beta chains reported below all come from one sample, sequenced in a study of monozygotic twins with inflammatory bowel disease. TCRdb re-called the 5' RACE reads and gives one entry per CDR3 protein, without DNA. The listing contains about 330,000 distinct CDR3 sequences. Sequences were obtained from blood. Receptor source: a human donor with ulcerative colitis or Crohn's disease, or a healthy co-twin of an affected twin (not recorded which).

The J gene is TRBJ2-1, the V gene TRBV7-2; TCRdb outputs TRBD2, but without DNA this stays unchecked. The germline V gene encodes CDR1 SGHTA and CDR2 FQGNSA. The CDR3 sequence is 17 residues long. The CDR3 loop reads CASSLGASGGGENEQFF.

The chain is built from TRBV6-1 and TRBJ2-3; absent DNA, TCRdb's TRBD2 call cannot be checked. Germline CDR1 reads MNHNS; CDR2 reads SASEGT. The CDR3 covers 17 residues. CDR3: CASTRGGLAGLTDTQYF.

V is TRBV20-1 and J is TRBJ2-3; the D gene TCRdb calls, TRBD2, cannot be checked with no DNA. The germline V gene encodes CDR1 DFQATT and CDR2 SNEGSKA (reference sequence). The CDR3 has 14 amino acids. The CDR3: CSARLAGDTDTQYF.

The chain uses TRBV15 and TRBJ2-2; the D call from TCRdb, TRBD2, cannot be confirmed without DNA. The CDR3 runs 19 residues. Germline CDR1 is LNHNV and CDR2 is YYDKDF (reference sequence). The CDR3 reads CATSRDQSRWREPSGELFF.

The genes are TRBV6-5 and TRBJ1-5. This CDR3 spans 16 amino acids. Germline values: CDR1 MNHEY, CDR2 SVGAGI. The CDR3 loop is CASSYGGSLSNQPQHF.

The V and J genes are TRBV28 and TRBJ1-1; there is no DNA to check the TCRdb D call of TRBD1. The CDR3 contains 12 residues. From germline, CDR1 is MDHEN and CDR2 SYDVKM. This CDR3 is CASSYGTVEAFF.

The chain's CDR3 is CASSFQGGNTEAFF. This chain connects TRBV7-2 to TRBJ1-1; TCRdb gives TRBD1 as the D gene, but with no DNA this cannot be confirmed. Germline V gene lookup returns CDR1 SGHTA and CDR2 FQGNSA. The CDR3 consists of 14 residues. The variable domain in full, completed from reference TRBV7-2 and TRBJ1-1, reads GAGVSQSPSNKVTEKGKDVELRCDPISGHTALYWYRQSLGQGLEFLIYFQGNSAPDKSGLPSDRFSAERTGGSVSTLTIQRTQQEDSAVYLCASSFQGGNTEAFFGQGTRLTVV.

The rearrangement joins TRBV6-2 or TRBV6-3 to TRBJ2-1. Germline assignment: CDR1 MNHEY and CDR2 SVGEGT. The CDR3 totals 11 residues. CDR3 residues: CASSYSAEQFF.

This chain connects TRBV28 to TRBJ2-1; TCRdb designates TRBD2, a call that cannot be tested without DNA. Germline CDR1 and CDR2: MDHEN and SYDVKM. The CDR3 sequence is 14 residues long. This CDR3 is CASRTIAGGYEQFF.

V usage is TRBV5-1 and J usage is TRBJ2-2. The CDR3 has 13 residues. From germline, CDR1 is SGHRS and CDR2 YFSETQ. The CDR3 sequence: CASTRPNTGELFF.

V usage is TRBV15 and J usage is TRBJ2-3. The CDR3 length is 14 residues. Germline V gene lookup returns CDR1 LNHNV and CDR2 YYDKDF (reference sequence). CDR3 protein: CATSRTRRWDTQYF.

The CDR3 sequence: CASSLDGSGELFF. The chain combines TRBV5-1 with TRBJ2-2. The CDR3 runs 13 residues. CDR1 is SGHRS, CDR2 YFSETQ, per germline.